This T cell receptor (beta chain) emerged from a study of radiotherapy plus CTLA-4 blockade in lung cancer. The wider study: Objective response rate was over 15%; disease control rate, about 28%.

Study-level results: Peripheral blood showed expansion of tumor-derived TCR clones after radiotherapy and ipilimumab. According to reports, early shifts in blood T cell clones, alongside interferon-beta, forecast response most accurately.

This clone was counted once. Its antigen remains unidentified. Profiling relied on immunoSEQ multiplex PCR, and the TCRdb table lists in-frame clones only, not all of them. The table has about 97,000 clones, 65% to 80% seen once; the top ten hold about 3%. The V and J ends lost 2 bases and 3 bases respectively, with 20 bases between them. The CDR3 length is 18 residues. Germline-derived CDR1 and CDR2 are MGHDK and SYGVNS. This receptor was obtained from a human donor with non-small cell lung cancer who had a partial response to radiotherapy plus ipilimumab. Some clones in this sample may be carry-over from other donors' samples. The gene calls are TRBV25-1 and TRBJ1-5; a weak D match, TRBD1 (6 bases). The input for sequencing was peripheral blood, taken from a patient treated with radiotherapy plus ipilimumab. CDR3 coding DNA: TGTGCCAGCAGTGAAGGATGGACAGTTTGTGTCCACAATCAGCCCCAGCATTTT. Residues: CASSEGWTVCVHNQPQHF.